The 15 T cell receptor beta chains presented below share a single source sample, sequenced in a study of T cell changes during pregnancy in multiple sclerosis. Data came from immunoSEQ multiplex PCR; TCRdb stores just in-frame clones and leaves some out. The sample contains over 45,000 clones, over 75% of which appear only once. The material was peripheral blood, obtained after pregnancy. The receptors derive from a female donor with multiple sclerosis, enrolled in a pregnancy study.

The V gene is TRBV4-3, the J gene TRBJ1-2; 7 bases are shared with TRBD1. The CDR3 length is 14 residues. Looked up from germline, CDR1 is LGHNA and CDR2 is YSLEER. Trimming at V came to 5 bases and at J to 4 bases, leaving 7 bases not matched to a gene. For the CDR3, the DNA is TGCGCCAGCAGCGAAGGACAGGATATCTATGGCTACACCTTC. Protein: CASSEGQDIYGYTF.

This chain links TRBV6-6 with TRBJ2-7; no reliable D call. CDR1 is MNHNY, CDR2 SVGAGI, per germline (reference sequence). V was trimmed by 6 bases and J by 5 bases, leaving 8 bases between them. The CDR3 has 11 amino acids. The CDR3 here is CASSERHEQYF. CDR3 in DNA: TGTGCCAGCAGCGAGCGTCACGAGCAGTACTTC.

The chain is built from TRBV29-1 and TRBJ2-1; 16 nucleotides align to TRBD2. The germline V gene encodes CDR1 SQVTM and CDR2 ANQGSEA. The V and J ends lost 8 bases and 7 bases, in that order; junction bases with no gene match: 8. The CDR3 covers 15 residues. The CDR3 bases are TGCAGCTTTGGACGGGGACTAGCGGGGGGGAATGAGCAGTTCTTC. This translates into CSFGRGLAGGNEQFF.

This clone was detected a few times. This sequence joins TRBV5-1 and TRBJ1-1, with 8 nucleotides matching TRBD1. The germline V gene encodes CDR1 SGHRS and CDR2 YFSETQ. The CDR3 contains 14 residues. V lost 4 bases to trimming and J lost 7 bases; unmatched junction nucleotides: 9. The CDR3 DNA is TGCGCCAGCAGCCCGGGACAGGTTTTGGGTGAAGCTTTCTTT. Protein sequence: CASSPGQVLGEAFF. Based on the CDR3 plus reference TRBV5-1 and TRBJ1-1, the full variable domain is KAGVTQTPRYLIKTRGQQVTLSCSPISGHRSVSWYQQTPGQGLQFLFEYFSETQRNKGNFPGRFSGRQFSNSRSEMNVSTLELGDSALYLCASSPGQVLGEAFFGQGTRLTVV.

The V and J genes are TRBV6-5 and TRBJ1-2; no clear D. The CDR3 sequence is 13 residues long. V shed 0 bases and J shed 3 bases, with 5 bases lying between them. Germline assignment: CDR1 MNHEY and CDR2 SVGAGI. CDR3 in DNA: TGTGCCAGCAGTTACTCCAGGTACTATGGCTACACCTTC. It translates to CASSYSRYYGYTF.

The rearrangement joins TRBV18 to TRBJ1-2; no clear D. This CDR3 comprises 12 residues. The V and J ends lost 6 bases and 6 bases respectively, with 11 bases between them. Germline CDR1 is KGHSH and CDR2 is LQKENI. The CDR3 is CASSLPGHGYTF. The CDR3 bases are TGTGCCAGCTCGCTTCCTGGCCATGGCTACACCTTC.

The chain employs TRBV30 and TRBJ1-3; 10 nucleotides agree with TRBD1. CDR3 size: 14 residues. V shed 4 bases and J 4 bases; nucleotides not matched to a gene: 4. The germline V gene encodes CDR1 GTSNPN and CDR2 SVGIG (reference sequence). The CDR3 loop reads CAWTRQGAGNTIYF. CDR3 DNA sequence: TGTGCCTGGACCCGACAGGGGGCGGGAAACACCATATATTTT.

In DNA form, the CDR3 reads TGCGCCAGCAGTGTTTACTACGAGCAGTACTTC. It specifies CASSVYYEQYF. The V call is TRBV10-2, the J call TRBJ2-7; D is undetermined. The CDR3 loop spans 11 amino acids. V was pared by 4 bases and J by 3 bases, with 4 bases between. Germline CDR1 is WSHSY and CDR2 is SAAADI.

The chain recombines TRBV4-1 with TRBJ1-2, with 7 positions matching TRBD1. The CDR3 covers 16 residues. The junction had 11 bases not matched to a gene; V was cut back by 3 bases and J by 4 bases. Germline V lookup: CDR1 MGHRA, CDR2 YSYEKL. The CDR3 nucleotides read TGCGCCAGCAGCCACCTCCCTGTGGGACAGCTCTATGGCTACACCTTC. It encodes CASSHLPVGQLYGYTF.

The rearrangement links TRBV6-1 to TRBJ2-7; 7 nucleotides match TRBD1. From germline, CDR1 is MNHNS and CDR2 SASEGT. The CDR3 loop spans 13 amino acids. V was pared by 7 bases and J by 4 bases, with 7 bases of the junction left unmatched. The CDR3 sequence: CASTRDREYEQYF. Written as DNA, the CDR3 is TGTGCCAGCACAAGGGACAGAGAGTACGAGCAGTACTTC.

The V call is TRBV6-1, the J call TRBJ1-3, with D perhaps TRBD1 (6 bases). Trimming took off 4 bases at V and 7 bases at J, with 14 bases between the two ends. The CDR3 covers 14 residues. Germline V CDR1 and CDR2: MNHNS, SASEGT. This chain's CDR3 is CASSVDPRGNTIYF. The DNA for the CDR3 is TGTGCCAGCAGTGTGGACCCTAGGGGGAACACCATATATTTT.

This chain joins TRBV6-6 and TRBJ1-2; 9 positions agree with TRBD1. Per germline, CDR1 MNHNY and CDR2 SVGAGI (reference sequence). The trim removed 6 bases at V and 5 bases at J, leaving 4 bases unmatched. The CDR3 spans 13 residues. The CDR3 loop reads CASRDRGGYGYTF. CDR3 DNA: TGTGCCAGCAGGGACAGGGGAGGGTATGGCTACACCTTC.

CDR3 DNA: TGTGCCAGTAGTACCTCCGGGACAGGGTGGGCTGAAGCTTTCTTT. It encodes CASSTSGTGWAEAFF. This chain joins TRBV19 and TRBJ1-1; 9 nucleotides match TRBD1. Looked up from germline, CDR1 is LNHDA and CDR2 is SQIVND (reference sequence). Trimming took 4 bases from V and 6 from J; bases not matched to a gene: 9. The CDR3 length is 15 residues.

This rearrangement joins TRBV5-1 to TRBJ2-5; a possible D gene is TRBD1 (5 bases). The J call is doubtful: the DNA matches TRBJ2-7 better. This CDR3 comprises 15 residues. The V gene's germline CDR1 is SGHRS and CDR2 YFSETQ. The DNA for the CDR3 is TGCGCCAGCAGCTTGGGCCTGGAAGGGGCCTACGAGCAGTACTTC. This gives the protein CASSLGLEGAYEQYF.

The genes are TRBV7-6 and TRBJ2-5; D might be TRBD1 (7 bases). The CDR3 is made up of 16 amino acids. Looked up from germline, CDR1 is SGHVS and CDR2 is FNYEAQ. V lost 2 bases and J lost 5, with 18 bases in between. The CDR3 DNA reads TGTGCCAGCAGCTTATCCGGGTGGACAGGAGGGGAGACCCAGTACTTC. Its protein product is CASSLSGWTGGETQYF.